A selection of T cell receptor beta chains follows, all from one sample in a study of cytomegalovirus exposure and HLA in healthy donors. The repertoire was sequenced with immunoSEQ multiplex PCR; TCRdb's copy has only in-frame clones and lacks some. The sample has 100,000 to 150,000 clones, over 70% seen once. The sample consisted of PBMCs. The source is a man in his late teens or twenties in good health and CMV-seropositive. The CDR3 runs from the conserved cysteine through the conserved F or W. The D gene is left open where the match is weak. Size is stated for part of the rows, as once, few or many counts, or as a class when the clone is expanded.

v_call	j_call	d_call	clone_size	cdr3_nt	cdr3_aa
TRBV7-2	TRBJ1-1	TRBD1	-	TGTGCCAGCAGCTTAGACAGGGACAGCACTGAAGCTTTCTTT	CASSLDRDSTEAFF
TRBV19	TRBJ2-3	-	-	TGTGCCAGTAGTATACGGGCGTGGAGGGTTGGTGGCACGGATACGCAGTATTTT	CASSIRAWRVGGTDTQYF
TRBV4-3	TRBJ2-7	-	-	TGCGCCAGCAGCCAAGATCAGGAAGCCAGCCACGAGCAGTACTTC	CASSQDQEASHEQYF
TRBV4-3	TRBJ2-7	TRBD2	-	TGCGCCAGCAGCCAAGGGAGGACTAGCGGGAGATCTTACGAGCAGTACTTC	CASSQGRTSGRSYEQYF
TRBV6-1	TRBJ1-2	TRBD1	-	TGTGCCAGCAGTCCTCCAGGGACAGAGGGGGGCTACACCTTC	CASSPPGTEGGYTF
TRBV4-3	TRBJ1-6	TRBD1	few	TGCGCCAGCAGCCAAGCGACAGGGCCCTCTAATTCACCCCTCCACTTT	CASSQATGPSNSPLHF
TRBV5-4	TRBJ1-1	-	-	TGTGCCAGCAGCATAAGACGCGGGGGGACTGAAGCTTTCTTT	CASSIRRGGTEAFF
TRBV19	TRBJ1-5	TRBD1	-	TGTGCCAGTAGTATAGGACAGGGTTTGACTTCATTTGGTCAGCCCCAGCATTTT	CASSIGQGLTSFGQPQHF
TRBV27	TRBJ1-2	-	-	TGTGCCAGCAGTCTGGGCCCTAACTATGGCTACACCTTC	CASSLGPNYGYTF
TRBV11-2	TRBJ1-2	-	-	TGTGCCAGCAGCTTTCCACAGGGTGGCTACACCTTC	CASSFPQGGYTF
TRBV19	TRBJ2-3	TRBD2	-	TGTGCCAGTAGTCTTTTACTTGGCGGGGGGAGTACAGATACGCAGTATTTT	CASSLLLGGGSTDTQYF
TRBV13	TRBJ2-7	TRBD1	-	TGTGCCAGCAGCATAAAGATTTTCCGGGACAGGGGTCGCGAGCAGTACTTC	CASSIKIFRDRGREQYF
TRBV7-2	TRBJ2-7	TRBD1	once	TGTGCCAGCAGCTTAGGCGGACAGGGTGCCGAGCAGTACTTC	CASSLGGQGAEQYF
TRBV7-6	TRBJ2-3	-	-	TGTGCCAGCAGCTTAGTCCGTTCGTTTCGGGACACAGATACGCAGTATTTT	CASSLVRSFRDTDTQYF
TRBV6-6	TRBJ1-2	-	few	TGTGCCAGCAGTTACCGTCTGGCGGATCCGAATGGCTACACCTTC	CASSYRLADPNGYTF
TRBV6-4	TRBJ2-1	-	-	TGTGCCAGCAGTGAAGGCCTGGGCCGATCAAATGAGCAGTTCTTC	CASSEGLGRSNEQFF
TRBV5-1	TRBJ2-3	-	-	TGCGCCAGCAGCTACAGATACACAGATACGCAGTATTTT	CASSYRYTDTQYF
TRBV7-2	TRBJ2-7	-	-	TGTGCCAGCAGCCTCACACGGGATTACGAGCAGTACTTC	CASSLTRDYEQYF